This T cell receptor beta chain was observed in a study of blood T cell repertoires in COVID-19. Across the study: Acute and convalescent COVID-19 specimens originated in the United States, Italy and Spain.

Source study methods: The assay estimated nucleated cells by amplifying reference gene primers. The method was immunoSEQ multiplex PCR; TCRdb's version includes in-frame clones alone and lacks a portion of them. Clonal size and the V and J genes are those of that table, whereas D and trimming came from the DNA. The sample carries fewer than 250,000 clones, less than 85% recorded once. This clone was seen a single time. Germline CDR1 and CDR2: KGHSH and LQKENI. The V end lost 8 bases, the J end lost 8 bases, and 10 bases lay between the germline ends. There are 11 residues in the CDR3. V is TRBV18 and J is TRBJ2-1; no definite D call. The sample taken for sequencing was peripheral blood. This TCR was recovered from a woman aged 45-59 years with acute or convalescent COVID-19. CDR3 in DNA: TGTGCCAGCCTCCGGGTGGATGAGCAGTTCTTC. This sequence encodes CASLRVDEQFF. The variable domain in full, completed from reference TRBV18 and TRBJ2-1, reads NAGVMQNPRHLVRRRGQEARLRCSPMKGHSHVYWYRQLPEEGLKFMVYLQKENIIDESGMPKERFSAEFPKEGPSILRIQQVVRGDSAAYFCASLRVDEQFFGPGTRLTVL.